This TCR beta chain originates from a study of post-analysis software for immune sequencing data. Study-wide points: By F measure, strong co-clustering occurred among samples prepared in the same batch. There was significantly lower normalized Chao1 diversity in multiple sclerosis patients than in controls. There were roughly five TRBV segments more frequent in patients than controls, and TRBV5-6, TRBV5-1 and TRBV20-1 were among them.

Carried by the TCR beta cDNA libraries were unique molecular identifiers. TCRdb reprocessed the PCR reads via MiXCR and lists one record per CDR3 protein. The top ten clones hold 4.9% of a sample with fewer than 900,000 distinct CDR3 sequences, roughly 50% of them seen once. Germline CDR1 is SGDLS and CDR2 is YYNGEE. V shed 3 bases and J 5 bases; nucleotides not matched to a gene: 4. There are 14 residues in the CDR3. Notes on this clonotype: What it binds is unknown.

Sequencing was carried out using blood. The rearrangement links TRBV9 to TRBJ2-3, with 9 positions matching TRBD2. The TCR originated in a girl aged 10-17 years with multiple sclerosis. The CDR3 coding sequence is TGTGCCAGCAGCGCCAGACTAGCGGTAGATACGCAGTATTTT. It translates to CASSARLAVDTQYF.